The 19 T cell receptor beta chains given below trace back to one sample, sequenced in a study of Graves' ophthalmopathy and Graves' hyperthyroidism. Amplification targeted the TCR beta CDR3 regions, with RNA transcripts as the source material. RT-PCR with HTBI primers came first, then second-round multiplex PCR. TCRdb re-called the multiplex PCR reads through MiXCR, storing one row per CDR3 protein. Seen here are around 1.1 million distinct CDR3 sequences, 35% to 40% observed once, and the top ten hold 11%. Sequencing was done on a sample of peripheral blood or thyroid tissue (not recorded which). These receptors all stem from an adult man with Graves' hyperthyroidism.

As to this clonotype: Since a much larger clone is just one base distant, this may be a read error. The chain joins TRBV29-1 to TRBJ2-5; maybe TRBD2 (5 bases). Germline CDR1 and CDR2: SQVTM and ANQGSEA. This CDR3 contains 13 residues. The V end was cut by 6 bases, the J end by 3 bases, with 14 bases between. CDR3 amino acids: CSVEPGREETQYF. CDR3 sequence (DNA): TGCAGCGTGGAACCGGGAAGAGAAGAGACCCAGTACTTC. The full variable domain, in which reference TRBV29-1 and TRBJ2-5 provide the parts outside the CDR3, is SAVISQKPSRDICQRGTSLTIQCQVDSQVTMMFWYRQQPGQSLTLIATANQGSEATYESGFVIDKFPISRPNLTFSTLTVSNMSPEDSSIYLCSVEPGREETQYFGPGTRLLVL.

The sample holds a few counts of this clonotype. This chain connects TRBV15 to TRBJ2-7; TRBD2 matches at 15 bases. The germline CDR1 and CDR2 sequences are LNHNV and YYDKDF (reference sequence). The J segment lost 6 bases and the V segment lost 2 bases, leaving 11 bases of the junction unmatched. The CDR3 loop spans 18 amino acids. The CDR3 DNA sequence: TGTGCCACCAGCAGAAACCCGGGACTAGCGGGAGGTAGAGGCGAGCAGTACTTC. Its translation: CATSRNPGLAGGRGEQYF.

This clonotype was counted only a few times. The chain links TRBV12-3 or TRBV12-4 to TRBJ1-3; TRBD1 is a possible D gene (5 bases). Trimming pared 8 bases from V and 4 bases from J, leaving 15 bases between. CDR3 length: 14 residues. The CDR3 loop is CASSRGNGGNTIYF. CDR3 nucleotides: TGTGCCAGCTCCCGGGGGAACGGCGGAAACACCATATATTTT.

J is TRBJ2-7 and V is TRBV20-1, with TRBD2 as a possible D gene (6 bases). CDR1 DFQATT and CDR2 SNEGSKA come from the germline V gene (reference sequence). Between the trimmed V and J ends, which lost 3 bases and 0 bases, there was a span of 15 bases. The length of the CDR3 is 15 residues. The DNA for the CDR3 is TGCAGTGCTAGGGGGGGACGCAGGAGCTCCTACGAGCAGTACTTC. Protein product: CSARGGRRSSYEQYF.

In this sample, this clonotype turned up many times. The rearrangement joins TRBV7-6 to TRBJ2-7; either TRBD1 or TRBD2 may fit D (5 bases each). Germline CDR1 and CDR2: SGHVS and FNYEAQ. V was clipped by 1 base and J by 6 bases, with 19 bases between them. This CDR3 contains 16 residues. CDR3 sequence (DNA): TGTGCCAGCAGCTTAGGAACAGGCTCCGGGGCCCGCGAGCAGTACTTC. Translation: CASSLGTGSGAREQYF.

Regarding this clonotype: The junction differs from germline at one of its ends, possibly a read error. This rearrangement joins TRBV5-5 to TRBJ1-4; 7 bases align to TRBD1. Per germline, CDR1 SGHKS and CDR2 YYEKEE (reference sequence). The CDR3 runs to 16 residues. The DNA of the CDR3 is TGTGCCAGCAGCGAAACCGGGACAGCAACTAATGAAAAACCGTTTTTT. Its protein product is CASSETGTATNEKPFF.

The chain links TRBV7-3 to TRBJ1-1; the D gene is possibly TRBD1 (6 bases). CDR1 is SGHTA, CDR2 FQGTGA, per germline. V shed 5 bases and J shed 3 bases, with 10 bases lying between them. This CDR3 is built from 13 residues. CDR3 residues: CASSHSGDTEAFF. The CDR3 DNA reads as TGTGCCAGCAGCCATTCAGGGGACACTGAAGCTTTCTTT.

Remarks on this clonotype: An end of the junction differs from the germline gene, which may be a read error. This chain uses TRBV5-1 with TRBJ2-7; TRBD1 matches 9 bases. The CDR3 has 17 residues. The germline CDR1 and CDR2 sequences are SGHRS and YFSETQ. The CDR3 spells CASSLASWDRASYGQYF. In DNA form, the CDR3 reads TGCGCCAGCAGCTTGGCATCCTGGGACAGGGCCTCCTACGGGCAGTACTTC.

Ten or more counts support this clonotype. The rearrangement uses TRBV10-3 and TRBJ2-7; D might be TRBD2 (6 bases). The CDR3 spans 13 residues. From germline, CDR1 is ENHRY and CDR2 SYGVKD. The V and J ends lost 10 bases and 2 bases respectively, with 15 bases between them. CDR3 amino acids: CATAGRSTYEQYF. The CDR3 bases are TGTGCCACCGCGGGGAGGAGTACCTACGAGCAGTACTTC.

There are many counts of this clonotype. The rearrangement links TRBV12-3 or TRBV12-4 to TRBJ1-6; D unclear. Trimming left V 6 bases short and J 8 bases short, with 8 bases between. CDR3 length: 12 residues. Here the CDR3 DNA reads TGTGCCAGCAGCCCATCTGATTCACCCCTCCACTTT. Its translation: CASSPSDSPLHF.

This clonotype was counted ten times or more. The rearrangement uses TRBV20-1 and TRBJ2-7; D unresolved. Trimming cost V 1 base and J 2 bases, with 15 bases left between them. The length of the CDR3 is 15 residues. Per the germline V gene, CDR1 is DFQATT and CDR2 is SNEGSKA (reference sequence). The CDR3 nucleotides are TGCAGTGCTAGAGTACAGAGCGTGCAAGCCTACGAGCAGTACTTC. Protein: CSARVQSVQAYEQYF.

In its sample, this clonotype was seen a few times. The chain uses TRBV7-2 and TRBJ1-1; possibly TRBD1 for D (6 bases). In germline, CDR1 is SGHTA, CDR2 FQGNSA. This CDR3 spans 16 amino acids. Trimming removed 1 base from V and 8 bases from J, with 20 bases in between. In DNA, the CDR3 is TGTGCCAGCAGCTTAGACAGGGATTTTTTTTCCGGGGAAGCTTTCTTT. Protein: CASSLDRDFFSGEAFF.

This clonotype was picked up many times. The rearrangement joins TRBV7-9 to TRBJ1-1; D is undetermined. V lost 2 bases and J 0 bases, leaving 7 bases between the germline ends. There are 14 residues in the CDR3. Germline CDR1 and CDR2: SEHNR and FQNEAQ (reference sequence). The chain's CDR3 is CASSLRGLNTEAFF. The CDR3 DNA is TGTGCCAGCAGCTTACGGGGATTGAACACTGAAGCTTTCTTT. The entire variable domain, with the rest obtained from reference TRBV7-9 and TRBJ1-1, is as follows: DTGVSQNPRHKITKRGQNVTFRCDPISEHNRLYWYRQTLGQGPEFLTYFQNEAQLEKSRLLSDRFSAERPKGSFSTLEIQRTEQGDSAMYLCASSLRGLNTEAFFGQGTRLTVV.

CDR3 in amino acids: CSARGQGTDTQYF. CDR3 bases: TGCAGTGCTAGGGGACAGGGGACAGATACGCAGTATTTT. V and J are TRBV20-1 and TRBJ2-3; TRBD1 matches at 10 bases. The germline CDR1 and CDR2 sequences are DFQATT and SNEGSKA (reference sequence). There are 13 residues in the CDR3. The V and J ends lost 3 bases and 3 bases, in that order; junction bases with no gene match: 0.

The chain links TRBV29-1 to TRBJ2-5; a possible D gene is TRBD2 (5 bases). Between the trimmed V and J ends, which lost 8 bases and 4 bases, there was a span of 20 bases. The CDR3 runs 14 residues. From germline, CDR1 is SQVTM and CDR2 ANQGSEA. CDR3 in amino acids: CSSIRTASVETQYF. The CDR3 DNA sequence: TGCAGCTCCATAAGGACTGCTAGTGTAGAGACCCAGTACTTC.

This clonotype was counted only a few times. Written as DNA, the CDR3 is TGTGCCATCAGATCCGGACCCCGACAAGAGACCCAGTACTTC. Its protein is CAIRSGPRQETQYF. The chain has TRBV10-3 and TRBJ2-5; D is undetermined. CDR3 length: 14 residues. Germline CDR1 reads ENHRY; CDR2 reads SYGVKD. The V and J ends lost 6 bases and 2 bases respectively, with 13 bases between them.

This clonotype was observed a handful of times. The chain uses TRBV5-5 and TRBJ1-4; the D gene is possibly TRBD1 (5 bases). Trimming shortened V by 4 bases and J by 8 bases, and 18 bases separated the two germline ends. The germline gives CDR1 SGHKS, CDR2 YYEKEE (reference sequence). This CDR3 contains 15 residues. CDR3 nucleotide sequence: TGTGCCAGCAGCACGGGACTTCAGGCGTCAGAAAAACTGTTTTTT. Its translation is CASSTGLQASEKLFF. Complete variable domain (other parts from reference TRBV5-5 and TRBJ1-4): DAGVTQSPTHLIKTRGQQVTLRCSPISGHKSVSWYQQVLGQGPQFIFQYYEKEERGRGNFPDRFSARQFPNYSSELNVNALLLGDSALYLCASSTGLQASEKLFFGSGTQLSVL.

This clonotype was seen at least ten times. The CDR3 nucleotides read TGTGCCAGCAGTGAATGGACCCACAGGGCGGGCGGTGAAAAACTGTTTTTT. This sequence encodes CASSEWTHRAGGEKLFF. The V call is TRBV25-1, the J call TRBJ1-4; TRBD1 is a possible D gene (6 bases). The CDR3 runs 17 residues. CDR1 is MGHDK, CDR2 SYGVNS, per germline. V lost 1 base and J lost 7, with 19 bases in between.

The sample holds a few counts of this clonotype. The CDR3 nucleotides read TGCGCCAGCAGCCCACAGGGGGCGGGCGGCAATCAGCCCCAGCATTTT. As protein: CASSPQGAGGNQPQHF. This rearrangement joins TRBV4-1 to TRBJ1-5, with 9 bases lining up with TRBD1. This CDR3 spans 16 amino acids. Trimming at V came to 4 bases and at J to 2 bases, leaving 6 bases not matched to a gene. CDR1 is MGHRA and CDR2 is YSYEKL in the germline V gene.